Given below is one T cell receptor beta chain in context. TCRdb's copy holds only in-frame clones and misses some; the assay was immunoSEQ multiplex PCR. The sample has approximately 48,000 clones, more than 75% seen once. This entry is derived from a study of PD-L1 blockade in urothelial cancer. The length of the CDR3 is 13 residues. Trimming cost V 4 bases and J 6 bases, with 10 bases left between them. CDR1 and CDR2 from the germline V gene are LNHDA and SQIVND (reference sequence). Diagnoses among patients were locally advanced or metastatic urothelial carcinoma. Specimen: PBMCs, collected around atezolizumab (anti-PD-L1) treatment. V usage is TRBV19 and J usage is TRBJ1-5; weak D call: TRBD1 (6 bases). This TCR derives from a man between 60 and 75 years old with urothelial cancer. The CDR3 nucleotides read TGTGCCAGTAGTAGCAGGGGTTTTCAGCCCCAGCATTTT. Amino acids: CASSSRGFQPQHF.